Presented here are 29 T cell receptor beta chains from one specimen sequenced in a study of response to subunit inactivated influenza vaccine. TCRdb independently ran MiXCR on the RT-PCR reads; one entry per CDR3 protein. Altogether more than 700,000 distinct CDR3 sequences are present, 20% to 25% being singletons, with the ten largest covering roughly 10%. Here the sequenced sample was PBMCs from blood, taken roughly 5 days after vaccination. These TCRs come from a man in his fifties or sixties who received an inactivated influenza vaccine.

This clonotype was counted many times. The chain is built from TRBV7-9 and TRBJ1-6; 7 positions agree with TRBD1. From germline, CDR1 is SEHNR and CDR2 FQNEAQ (reference sequence). This CDR3 has 13 residues. The V and J ends lost 5 bases and 6 bases, in that order; junction bases with no gene match: 1. CDR3 in DNA: TGTGCCAGCAGCAGACAGGGTAATTCACCCCTCCACTTT. As protein: CASSRQGNSPLHF.

In its sample, this clonotype was seen a few times. The gene calls are TRBV20-1 and TRBJ1-2; TRBD1 aligns across 7 bases. The V and J ends lost 6 bases and 11 bases, in that order; junction bases with no gene match: 9. Germline V gene data show CDR1 as DFQATT and CDR2 as SNEGSKA (reference sequence). The CDR3 spans 11 residues. CDR3 in amino acids: CSAPTGLVYTF. The CDR3 DNA sequence: TGCAGTGCCCCGACAGGGCTGGTATACACCTTC.

The V call is TRBV28, the J call TRBJ2-3; 8 bases line up with TRBD2. Trimming removed 6 bases from V and 2 bases from J; junction bases left unmatched: 4. The CDR3 is 14 residues long. Per germline, CDR1 MDHEN and CDR2 SYDVKM. The CDR3 nucleotides are TGTGCCAGCAGAGGCGGGGGGACCACAGATACGCAGTATTTT. Amino acid sequence: CASRGGGTTDTQYF.

In its sample, this clonotype was seen a few times. V gene TRBV10-3 combines with J gene TRBJ2-7, with TRBD2 as a possible D gene (6 bases). V dropped 0 bases and J dropped 7 bases, with 13 bases sitting between them. In germline, CDR1 is ENHRY, CDR2 SYGVKD. The CDR3 is made up of 14 amino acids. CDR3 region: CAISESGGIREQYF. The CDR3 DNA is TGTGCCATCAGTGAGTCGGGGGGAATTAGGGAGCAGTACTTC.

The table lists this clonotype with a few counts. The rearrangement joins TRBV29-1 to TRBJ2-7; a weak D match, TRBD1 (6 bases). The V gene's germline CDR1 is SQVTM and CDR2 ANQGSEA. The CDR3 totals 11 residues. Trimming cost V 8 bases and J 6 bases, with 14 bases left between them. The CDR3 loop reads CSFRRGGEQYF. CDR3 sequence (DNA): TGCAGCTTCCGCAGGGGCGGCGAGCAGTACTTC.

The CDR3, as DNA: TGTGCCAGCAGCCAAGCTCAGCCCTATAACACCGGGGAGCTGTTTTTT. Protein: CASSQAQPYNTGELFF. The chain links TRBV3-1 to TRBJ2-2; unclear D gene. Trimming left V 1 base short and J 2 bases short, with 11 bases between. CDR1 is LGHDT, CDR2 YNNKEL, per germline (reference sequence). The CDR3 consists of 16 residues.

This chain links TRBV5-8 with TRBJ1-3; no reliable D call. V was pared by 2 bases and J by 0 bases, with 12 bases between. Germline V gives CDR1 SGHTS, CDR2 YDEGEE. This CDR3 comprises 16 residues. The CDR3 coding sequence is TGTGCCAGCAGCTTCCCCGGGTGGTACTCTGGAAACACCATATATTTT. It encodes CASSFPGWYSGNTIYF.

The chain couples TRBV7-9 to TRBJ2-6; TRBD1 matches 8 bases. V trimming: 6 bases; J trimming: 4 bases; junction bases outside the gene matches: 8. Germline CDR1 is SEHNR and CDR2 is FQNEAQ (reference sequence). The CDR3 consists of 16 residues. The CDR3 spells CASRLPTGAGANVLTF. Here the CDR3 DNA reads TGTGCCAGCAGACTACCGACAGGGGCCGGGGCCAACGTCCTGACTTTC.

This clonotype was counted between two and nine times. The chain combines TRBV6-1 with TRBJ1-6; D might be TRBD1 (5 bases). The V gene lost 4 bases and the J gene lost 7 bases, with 17 bases spanning the gap. This CDR3 region has 16 residues. Germline-derived CDR1 and CDR2 are MNHNS and SASEGT. The CDR3 nucleotides read TGTGCCAGCAGTGCTTCCATTGGGGGTAGGAATTCACCCCTCCACTTT. Residues: CASSASIGGRNSPLHF.

This clonotype was detected only a few times. The V gene is TRBV5-1, the J gene TRBJ2-5, with D unclear. Trimming shortened V by 1 base and J by 2 bases, and 6 bases separated the two germline ends. The CDR3 is 13 residues long. The germline V gene has CDR1 SGHRS and CDR2 YFSETQ. The CDR3 sequence: CASSLFSQETQYF. The DNA of the CDR3 is TGCGCCAGCAGCTTGTTTTCGCAAGAGACCCAGTACTTC. The whole variable domain, remainder taken from reference TRBV5-1 and TRBJ2-5, is KAGVTQTPRYLIKTRGQQVTLSCSPISGHRSVSWYQQTPGQGLQFLFEYFSETQRNKGNFPGRFSGRQFSNSRSEMNVSTLELGDSALYLCASSLFSQETQYFGPGTRLLVL.

The chain has TRBV12-3 or TRBV12-4 and TRBJ2-3; TRBD2 is a possible D gene (6 bases). The CDR3 has 15 residues. Deletions cut 6 bases from V and 1 base from J, with 14 bases between. In DNA, the CDR3 is TGTGCCAGCAGCCCCCTCGGGACTGGCACAGATACGCAGTATTTT. This translates into CASSPLGTGTDTQYF.

The chain has TRBV9 and TRBJ2-1; D perhaps matches TRBD2 (5 bases). In germline, CDR1 is SGDLS, CDR2 YYNGEE. The CDR3 loop spans 13 amino acids. V was pared by 7 bases and J by 0 bases, with 8 bases between. CDR3: CASQRDSYNEQFF. The CDR3 DNA reads TGTGCCAGCCAGAGGGACTCCTACAATGAGCAGTTCTTC.

The chain recombines TRBV20-1 with TRBJ2-1; 10 positions match TRBD2. This CDR3 contains 16 residues. Trimming took 0 bases from V and 2 from J; bases not matched to a gene: 4. CDR1 DFQATT and CDR2 SNEGSKA come from the germline V gene (reference sequence). The CDR3 region has the DNA TGCAGTGCTAGAGATCCTACTAGCGGGACCTACAATGAGCAGTTCTTC. The encoded protein is CSARDPTSGTYNEQFF.

V is TRBV9 and J is TRBJ2-5; TRBD2 agrees at 9 bases. Germline values: CDR1 SGDLS, CDR2 YYNGEE. V lost 0 bases and J lost 4; bases outside the gene matches: 13. The CDR3 consists of 18 residues. CDR3 protein: CASSVGGGLAGWAETQYF. As DNA, the CDR3 is TGTGCCAGCAGCGTAGGGGGTGGTCTAGCGGGATGGGCAGAGACCCAGTACTTC.

This clonotype was counted between two and nine times. The J gene is TRBJ1-5, the V gene TRBV10-2; no clear D gene. The CDR3 sequence is 15 residues long. Germline assignment: CDR1 WSHSY and CDR2 SAAADI. V shed 3 bases and J shed 1 base, with 10 bases lying between them. The chain's CDR3 is CASSETTGSNQPQHF. The CDR3 DNA sequence: TGCGCCAGCAGTGAAACAACCGGGAGCAATCAGCCCCAGCATTTT.

The chain has TRBV28 and TRBJ2-3; no definite D call. The CDR3 has 15 amino acids. V lost 3 bases and J lost 0, with 10 bases in between. Per germline, CDR1 MDHEN and CDR2 SYDVKM. This CDR3 is CASSFDTPSTDTQYF. The CDR3 DNA sequence: TGTGCCAGCAGTTTCGACACCCCCAGCACAGATACGCAGTATTTT.

The chain is built from TRBV20-1 and TRBJ1-5; 7 positions agree with TRBD1. V was pared by 5 bases and J by 0 bases, with 4 bases of the junction left unmatched. Germline assignment: CDR1 DFQATT and CDR2 SNEGSKA (reference sequence). This CDR3 spans 14 amino acids. DNA for the CDR3: TGCAGTGCTGGGGGACAGCATAGCAATCAGCCCCAGCATTTT. Protein sequence: CSAGGQHSNQPQHF.

This clonotype came up a few times. J is TRBJ2-1 and V is TRBV6-2 or TRBV6-3; D gene unclear. This CDR3 comprises 14 residues. V lost 6 bases and J lost 6, with 15 bases in between. CDR1 MNHEY and CDR2 SVGEGT come from the germline V gene. The DNA of the CDR3 is TGTGCCAGCAGCCTAAGTCAGTTGGTCAATGAGCAGTTCTTC. Its translation is CASSLSQLVNEQFF.

The sample holds a few counts of this clonotype. This chain uses TRBV12-3 or TRBV12-4 with TRBJ1-3; no reliable D call. V was clipped by 8 bases and J by 0 bases, with 14 bases between them. CDR3 length: 15 amino acids. The CDR3 reads CASLLQRFSGNTIYF. Written as DNA, the CDR3 is TGTGCCAGCCTACTACAGAGATTCTCTGGAAACACCATATATTTT.

The J gene is TRBJ2-3, the V gene TRBV6-1, with 8 bases matching TRBD2. The V and J ends lost 1 base and 11 bases, in that order; junction bases with no gene match: 11. The CDR3 has 15 amino acids. From germline, CDR1 is MNHNS and CDR2 SASEGT. CDR3 DNA: TGTGCCAGCAGTGAAGGGAAAGCGGGGGCGTCTGGGCAGTATTTT. Translating gives CASSEGKAGASGQYF.

The chain combines TRBV12-3 or TRBV12-4 with TRBJ1-4; D remains ambiguous. The CDR3 covers 14 residues. The V end lost 6 bases, the J end lost 8 bases, and 16 bases lay between the germline ends. This CDR3 reads CASSPGVTREKLFF. Written as DNA, the CDR3 is TGTGCCAGCAGCCCGGGAGTTACTAGGGAAAAACTGTTTTTT.

This sequence joins TRBV20-1 and TRBJ2-3, with TRBD1 identical over 7 bases. J lost 1 base, V lost 0 bases, and 7 bases had no gene match. In germline, CDR1 is DFQATT, CDR2 SNEGSKA (reference sequence). The CDR3 spans 16 residues. CDR3 sequence: CSARDYGTGGTDTQYF. In nucleotides, the CDR3 is TGCAGTGCTAGAGATTATGGTACAGGGGGCACAGATACGCAGTATTTT.

The chain couples TRBV10-3 to TRBJ2-1; D may be TRBD2 (6 bases). Germline assignment: CDR1 ENHRY and CDR2 SYGVKD. Trimming pared 2 bases from V and 5 bases from J, leaving 16 bases between. The CDR3 totals 16 residues. The CDR3 reads CAISERRDVENNEQFF. The DNA for the CDR3 is TGTGCCATCAGTGAGCGGCGGGACGTTGAGAACAATGAGCAGTTCTTC.

This clonotype turned up a few times. The rearrangement links TRBV7-2 to TRBJ2-7; TRBD2 agrees at 10 bases. Germline-derived CDR1 and CDR2 are SGHTA and FQGNSA. There are 14 residues in the CDR3. The ends lost 4 bases at V and 6 bases at J; junction bases unmatched: 6. CDR3 DNA sequence: TGTGCCAGCAGCTCCCAAGCGGGAGGGCCCGAGCAGTACTTC. As protein: CASSSQAGGPEQYF.

CDR3 coding DNA: TGTGCCAGCAGCTTAGTACCCGCGACACACAGTACGCAGTATTTT. It translates to CASSLVPATHSTQYF. This sequence joins TRBV7-2 and TRBJ2-3; D is uncertain. Per the germline V gene, CDR1 is SGHTA and CDR2 is FQGNSA. The length of the CDR3 is 15 residues. The ends were cut back, 1 base at V and 8 bases at J, with 16 bases in the middle. Together with reference TRBV7-2 and TRBJ2-3, the CDR3 gives the full variable domain: GAGVSQSPSNKVTEKGKDVELRCDPISGHTALYWYRQSLGQGLEFLIYFQGNSAPDKSGLPSDRFSAERTGGSVSTLTIQRTQQEDSAVYLCASSLVPATHSTQYFGPGTRLTVL.

This chain joins TRBV28 and TRBJ2-3, with 10 bases that match TRBD2. The J segment lost 0 bases and the V segment lost 5 bases, leaving 5 bases of the junction unmatched. Germline V gene sequence: CDR1 MDHEN, CDR2 SYDVKM. This CDR3 region has 16 residues. Here the CDR3 reads CASSDTSGASTDTQYF. Here the CDR3 DNA reads TGTGCCAGCAGTGACACTAGCGGGGCTAGCACAGATACGCAGTATTTT.

This clonotype was detected only a few times. This chain uses TRBV24-1 with TRBJ2-1; D unclear. The CDR3 is 13 residues long. Trimming removed 4 bases at V and 7 bases at J, with 10 bases between. Germline values: CDR1 KGHDR, CDR2 SFDVKD. As DNA, the CDR3 is TGTGCCACCAGTGACCGACCTACGAATGAGCAGTTCTTC. This encodes CATSDRPTNEQFF.

This clonotype turned up a few times. The chain combines TRBV20-1 with TRBJ2-3; possible D gene TRBD2, 6 bases. The CDR3 extends over 12 amino acids. CDR1 DFQATT and CDR2 SNEGSKA come from the germline V gene (reference sequence). Trimming shortened V by 5 bases and J by 7 bases, and 13 bases separated the two germline ends. CDR3 nucleotides: TGCAGTGCTGCGGGGAACGGTTATACGCAGTATTTT. Translating gives CSAAGNGYTQYF.

This chain links TRBV4-3 with TRBJ1-2; D is uncertain. Per germline, CDR1 LGHNA and CDR2 YSLEER. The CDR3 totals 15 residues. V lost 0 bases and J 8 bases, leaving 16 bases between the germline ends. CDR3 protein: CASSQDSPRLGGYTF. The CDR3 DNA reads TGCGCCAGCAGCCAAGACTCTCCCAGACTAGGGGGCTACACCTTC.